Below, 6 T cell receptor delta chains from the same sample are listed, as sequenced in a study of delta chain sequences of gamma delta T cells. TCRdb re-called the PCR reads via CATT. Counted here are roughly 3,100 delta-chain clones, 55% to 65% occurring once; the ten biggest clones make up 55% to 70%. Input material: a tumor sample. The source is a human donor with breast cancer.

The chain couples TRDV2 to TRDJ1, with D hard to call. The V gene lost 6 bases and the J gene lost 14 bases, with 45 bases spanning the gap. Germline V CDR1 and CDR2: GEAIGNYY, EKD. The CDR3 is 20 residues long. Here the CDR3 DNA reads TGTGCCTGTCTCATCGTGTCAAGGGAGTGGGACCGACCTTATACCGATAAACCTATCTTT. Its protein is CACLIVSREWDRPYTDKPIF.

J is TRDJ1 and V is TRDV2; maybe TRDD3 (6 bases). The CDR3 consists of 20 residues. Trimming shortened V by 0 bases and J by 2 bases, and 27 bases separated the two germline ends. CDR1 is GEAIGNYY, CDR2 EKD, per germline. The CDR3 coding sequence is TGTGCCTGTGACACCGTGTCAAGGGAGGGGGACCAATCAGAAACCGATAAACTCATCTTT. This encodes CACDTVSREGDQSETDKLIF.

About this clone itself: The junction does not match germline at one end; this may be a read error. The chain employs TRDV2 and TRDJ1; TRDD3 aligns across 7 bases. The CDR3 spans 20 residues. Germline lookup yields CDR1 GEAIGNYY and CDR2 EKD. The CDR3 sequence: CSVVTLGGYAQPQHTDNLIF. The CDR3 DNA follows: TGTTCTGTTGTCACTTTAGGCGGATACGCGCAACCGCAACACACCGATAACCTCATCTTT.

There are a few counts of this clone. Only one base separates this from a far larger clonotype, so it likely reflects a read error. This sample includes further DNA sequences coding for the same CDR3. This chain connects TRDV2 to TRDJ1; D may be TRDD3 (5 bases). In germline, CDR1 is GEAIGNYY, CDR2 EKD. The CDR3 is 14 amino acids. CDR3 coding DNA: TGTGCCTGCGACACCGTTGTTCAGGGATTTAAACTCATCTTT. Translating gives CACDTVVQGFKLIF.

As to this clone: A read error likely explains why the TCRdb protein, taken from a much larger clone, differs from this DNA's translation at residue 4; the protein shown is translated from the DNA. The V and J genes are TRDV2 and TRDJ1, with TRDD3 identical over 10 bases. Germline trimming cut 5 bases from V and 0 bases from J; bases unmatched to any gene: 8. CDR1 GEAIGNYY and CDR2 EKD come from the germline V gene. This CDR3 has 16 residues. The DNA for the CDR3 is TGTGCCTGTGTCCTTTTGGGGGATACAAACACCGATAAACTCATCTTT. Translation gives CACVLLGDTNTDKLIF.

The chain employs TRDV2 and TRDJ1, with 11 bases that match TRDD3. Germline-derived CDR1 and CDR2 are GEAIGNYY and EKD. J was trimmed by 3 bases and V by 3 bases; bases with no gene match: 14. The CDR3 has 18 residues. The CDR3 coding sequence is TGTGCCTGTGACCCCATCGGGCGACCTGGGGGATACTCCGATAAACTCATCTTT. As protein: CACDPIGRPGGYSDKLIF.